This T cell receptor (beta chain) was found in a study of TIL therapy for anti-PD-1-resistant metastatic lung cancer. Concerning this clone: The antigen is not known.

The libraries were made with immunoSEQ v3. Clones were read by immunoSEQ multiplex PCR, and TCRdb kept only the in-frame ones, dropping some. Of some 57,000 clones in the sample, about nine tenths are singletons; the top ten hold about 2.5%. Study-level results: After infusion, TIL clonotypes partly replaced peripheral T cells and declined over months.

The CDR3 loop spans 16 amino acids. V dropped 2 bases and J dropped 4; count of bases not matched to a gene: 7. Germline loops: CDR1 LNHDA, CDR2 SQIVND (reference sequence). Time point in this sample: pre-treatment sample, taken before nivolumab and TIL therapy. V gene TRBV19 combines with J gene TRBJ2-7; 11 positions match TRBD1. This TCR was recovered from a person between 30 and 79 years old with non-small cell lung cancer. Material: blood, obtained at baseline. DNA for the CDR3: TGTGCCAGTAGTATAAGAGCGGGACAGGGGGGATACGAGCAGTACTTC. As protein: CASSIRAGQGGYEQYF.